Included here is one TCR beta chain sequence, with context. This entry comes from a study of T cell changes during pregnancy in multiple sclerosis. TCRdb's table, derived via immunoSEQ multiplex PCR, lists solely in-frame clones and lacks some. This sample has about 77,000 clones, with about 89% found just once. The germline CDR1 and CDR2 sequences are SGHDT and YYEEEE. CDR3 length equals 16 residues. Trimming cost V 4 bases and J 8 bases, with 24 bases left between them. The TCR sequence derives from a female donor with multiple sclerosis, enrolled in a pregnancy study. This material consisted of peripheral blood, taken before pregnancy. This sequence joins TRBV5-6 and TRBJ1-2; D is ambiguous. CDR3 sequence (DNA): TGTGCCAGCAGCCCCGTCGGCGAGGGCAGAAGTAGCGGCTACACCTTC. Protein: CASSPVGEGRSSGYTF.